This T cell receptor beta chain was sequenced during a study of T cell repertoires in cytomegalovirus infection. About the research overall: Well-studied HLA-B-restricted CMV epitopes were used in the study alongside recently identified HLA-C-restricted ones.

Remarks on this clonotype: Its target is unknown.

TCRdb passed the reads through MiXCR, listing each CDR3 protein once. This sample has roughly 200,000 distinct CDR3 sequences, with about 38% found just once. This CDR3 has 16 amino acids. Looked up from germline, CDR1 is DFQATT and CDR2 is SNEGSKA (reference sequence). Trimming at V came to 6 bases and at J to 6 bases, leaving 10 bases not matched to a gene. Sequenced material: CD8+ T cells from cultured PBMCs, taken from culture after CMV antigen stimulation. J is TRBJ2-2 and V is TRBV20-1; 13 bases line up with TRBD2. The sequence was collected from a human donor in good health (CMV status not recorded). Some clones in this sample may be carry-over from other donors' samples. CDR3 amino acids: CSARPLLAGGPGELFF. The CDR3 bases are TGCAGTGCCCGACCCTTACTAGCGGGGGGGCCCGGGGAGCTGTTTTTT.